This T cell receptor (beta chain) was sequenced during a study of T cell changes during pregnancy in multiple sclerosis. This table comes from immunoSEQ multiplex PCR, and its TCRdb copy is limited to in-frame clones, with some not included. The table shows tens of thousands of clones, with roughly nine tenths occurring only once. V lost 3 bases to trimming and J lost 9 bases; unmatched junction nucleotides: 10. CDR3 length: 15 residues. The V gene's germline CDR1 is LGHNA and CDR2 YSLEER. The sequencing used peripheral blood, collected after pregnancy. The receptor was isolated from a female donor in good health, enrolled as a control in a pregnancy study. The chain has TRBV4-3 and TRBJ2-5; 10 bases fit TRBD2. The chain's CDR3 is CASSHDSGGEEAQYF. DNA of the CDR3: TGCGCCAGCAGCCATGACAGCGGGGGGGAGGAGGCCCAGTACTTC.